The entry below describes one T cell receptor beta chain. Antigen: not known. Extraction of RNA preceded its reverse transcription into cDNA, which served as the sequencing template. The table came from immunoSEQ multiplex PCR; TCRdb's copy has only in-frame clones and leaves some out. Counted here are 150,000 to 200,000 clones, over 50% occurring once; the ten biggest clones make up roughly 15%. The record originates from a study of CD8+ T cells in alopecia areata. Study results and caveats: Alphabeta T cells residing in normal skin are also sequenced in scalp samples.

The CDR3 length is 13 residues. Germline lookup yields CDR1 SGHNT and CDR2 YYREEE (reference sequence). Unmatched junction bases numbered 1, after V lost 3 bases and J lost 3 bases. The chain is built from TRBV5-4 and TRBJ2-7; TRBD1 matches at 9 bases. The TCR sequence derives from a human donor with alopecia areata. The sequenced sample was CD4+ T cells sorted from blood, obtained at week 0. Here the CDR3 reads CASSWDRDYEQYF. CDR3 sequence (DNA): TGTGCCAGCAGCTGGGACAGGGACTACGAGCAGTACTTC. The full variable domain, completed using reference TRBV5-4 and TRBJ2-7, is ETGVTQSPTHLIKTRGQQVTLRCSSQSGHNTVSWYQQALGQGPQFIFQYYREEENGRGNFPPRFSGLQFPNYSSELNVNALELDDSALYLCASSWDRDYEQYFGPGTRLTVT.